One sample yielded the 28 T cell receptor beta chains listed below, sequenced in a study of blood T cell repertoires in COVID-19. The repertoire was sequenced with immunoSEQ multiplex PCR; TCRdb's copy has only in-frame clones and lacks some. The sample holds about 80,000 clones, around 90% seen once. The sample was peripheral blood. The receptors were sampled from a woman aged 80 or over with acute or convalescent COVID-19.

The chain couples TRBV19 to TRBJ2-4, with 9 bases identical to TRBD2. The germline gives CDR1 LNHDA, CDR2 SQIVND (reference sequence). V shed 10 bases, J shed 2 bases, and the junction held 9 bases outside the gene matches. This CDR3 has 15 amino acids. The CDR3 sequence: CATKEAGGSKNIQYF. The CDR3 DNA follows: TGTGCCACCAAGGAGGCGGGAGGGTCCAAAAACATTCAGTACTTC.

The chain combines TRBV4-1 with TRBJ2-1; TRBD2 is a possible D gene (6 bases). The CDR3 sequence is 16 residues long. Germline-derived CDR1 and CDR2 are MGHRA and YSYEKL. V was cut by 1 base and J by 0 bases, with 10 bases left in between. DNA for the CDR3: TGCGCCAGCAGCCAAGTCCACGGGAGCTCCTACAATGAGCAGTTCTTC. It encodes CASSQVHGSSYNEQFF.

The chain has TRBV5-5 and TRBJ2-1, with 8 nucleotides matching TRBD2. CDR1 and CDR2 from the germline V gene are SGHKS and YYEKEE (reference sequence). The CDR3 loop spans 15 amino acids. The ends lost 1 base at V and 6 bases at J; junction bases unmatched: 6. CDR3 loop: CASSLRAGAANEQFF. The CDR3 region has the DNA TGTGCCAGCAGCTTGAGAGCGGGGGCCGCCAATGAGCAGTTCTTC.

The gene calls are TRBV7-6 and TRBJ2-1; TRBD1 matches at 9 bases. Germline V lookup: CDR1 SGHVS, CDR2 FNYEAQ. The CDR3 has 15 residues. V dropped 5 bases and J dropped 4; count of bases not matched to a gene: 6. The CDR3 loop is CASSVRDRAYNEQFF. As DNA, the CDR3 is TGTGCCAGCAGCGTCCGGGACAGGGCTTACAATGAGCAGTTCTTC.

The chain couples TRBV7-9 to TRBJ1-1; tentatively, D is TRBD1 (5 bases). The CDR3 length is 11 residues. Germline V gives CDR1 SEHNR, CDR2 FQNEAQ (reference sequence). The V gene lost 8 bases and the J gene lost 6 bases, with 10 bases spanning the gap. The CDR3 protein is CASRGEAEAFF. Written as DNA, the CDR3 is TGTGCCAGCCGGGGGGAGGCTGAAGCTTTCTTT.

The rearrangement uses TRBV9 and TRBJ2-3; D is possibly TRBD2 (6 bases). Per germline, CDR1 SGDLS and CDR2 YYNGEE. V was pared by 6 bases and J by 7 bases, with 15 bases between. The CDR3 has 13 residues. In DNA, the CDR3 is TGTGCCAGCACCCCCGTGGGGGGACATACGCAGTATTTT. This sequence encodes CASTPVGGHTQYF.

DNA of the CDR3: TGTGCCAGCAGCCCCCGGACAGGTAGCTCCTACGAGCAGTACTTC. Its protein is CASSPRTGSSYEQYF. The rearrangement joins TRBV7-2 to TRBJ2-7; 7 bases agree with TRBD1. Germline V CDR1 and CDR2: SGHTA, FQGNSA. This CDR3 is built from 15 residues. Unmatched junction bases numbered 7, after V lost 5 bases and J lost 0 bases.

The gene calls are TRBV5-1 and TRBJ2-1; D might be TRBD2 (7 bases). CDR1 is SGHRS, CDR2 YFSETQ, per germline. The CDR3 covers 16 residues. Trimming left V 0 bases short and J 6 bases short, with 16 bases between. CDR3 sequence (DNA): TGCGCCAGCAGCTTGGTTGCTGGGGGGGCGGTCAATGAGCAGTTCTTC. This translates into CASSLVAGGAVNEQFF. Full variable domain (missing parts from reference TRBV5-1 and TRBJ2-1): KAGVTQTPRYLIKTRGQQVTLSCSPISGHRSVSWYQQTPGQGLQFLFEYFSETQRNKGNFPGRFSGRQFSNSRSEMNVSTLELGDSALYLCASSLVAGGAVNEQFFGPGTRLTVL.

The chain combines TRBV25-1 with TRBJ1-1; the match to TRBD1 covers 8 bases. The CDR3 totals 14 residues. V lost 6 bases and J lost 1; bases outside the gene matches: 4. Germline CDR1 and CDR2: MGHDK and SYGVNS. CDR3 nucleotide sequence: TGTGCCAGCAGGGGGGGGACAGGGAACACTGAAGCTTTCTTT. The encoded protein is CASRGGTGNTEAFF.

The rearrangement joins TRBV7-2 to TRBJ1-2, with TRBD1 identical over 9 bases. V lost 3 bases and J lost 6; bases outside the gene matches: 8. CDR3 length: 15 residues. From germline, CDR1 is SGHTA and CDR2 FQGNSA. The CDR3 here is CASSFPGTGRNGYTF. The DNA for the CDR3 is TGTGCCAGCAGCTTCCCAGGGACAGGGAGAAATGGCTACACCTTC.

The rearrangement links TRBV19 to TRBJ2-1; the match to TRBD2 covers 10 bases. Per germline, CDR1 LNHDA and CDR2 SQIVND (reference sequence). After removal of 7 bases from V and 4 bases from J, the junction contained 7 bases not matched to a gene. The CDR3 has 15 amino acids. The CDR3 nucleotides are TGTGCCAGTAAAAGCGGGAGGGCCCCTTACAATGAGCAGTTCTTC. Translating gives CASKSGRAPYNEQFF.

This chain connects TRBV11-2 to TRBJ1-6; D is unresolved. Trimming left V 1 base short and J 8 bases short, with 9 bases between. Looked up from germline, CDR1 is SGHAT and CDR2 is FQNNGV. This CDR3 has 14 amino acids. Here the CDR3 DNA reads TGTGCCAGCAGCTTAGGTCCGGTTTATTCACCCCTCCACTTT. Amino acid sequence: CASSLGPVYSPLHF.

The V call is TRBV7-9, the J call TRBJ2-1, with a weak D call TRBD2 (6 bases). Trimming removed 5 bases at V and 5 bases at J, with 16 bases between. Per the germline V gene, CDR1 is SEHNR and CDR2 is FQNEAQ (reference sequence). The CDR3 runs 15 residues. CDR3 amino acids: CASSQLGLANNEQFF. CDR3 bases: TGTGCCAGCAGCCAGCTGGGGCTAGCGAACAATGAGCAGTTCTTC.

The J gene is TRBJ2-5, the V gene TRBV12-1; TRBD1 is the table's D call, not checked against the DNA. TRBV12-1 has pseudogene status. The CDR3 length is 14 residues. The DNA for the CDR3 is TGTGCCAGCAGCTTCCCCGGACATCAAGAGACCCAGTACTTC. Its translation: CASSFPGHQETQYF.

This rearrangement joins TRBV2 to TRBJ1-1; perhaps TRBD1 as D (5 bases). The length of the CDR3 is 17 residues. Deletions cut 1 base from V and 6 bases from J, with 21 bases between. Germline values: CDR1 SNHLY, CDR2 FYNNEI. CDR3 region: CASSEGGPTVPRAEAFF. The DNA of the CDR3 is TGTGCCAGCAGTGAAGGCGGTCCGACCGTCCCCAGGGCTGAAGCTTTCTTT.

J is TRBJ2-5 and V is TRBV3-1 (or the pseudogene TRBV3-2); D possibly corresponds to TRBD2 (7 bases). CDR3 size: 15 residues. Trimming cost V 4 bases and J 6 bases, with 18 bases left between them. Germline V gives CDR1 LGHDT, CDR2 YNNKEL (reference sequence). The CDR3 is CASSRPSGGSQTQYF. Written as DNA, the CDR3 is TGTGCCAGCAGCCGTCCTTCGGGGGGCAGTCAGACCCAGTACTTC.

This clone was counted a single time. The rearrangement joins TRBV7-9 to TRBJ2-1; D is undetermined. CDR1 and CDR2 from the germline V gene are SEHNR and FQNEAQ (reference sequence). The CDR3 is 14 amino acids. Deletions cut 1 base from V and 3 bases from J, with 7 bases between. CDR3 sequence reads: CASSLGGFYNEQFF. Written as DNA, the CDR3 is TGTGCCAGCAGCTTAGGAGGCTTCTACAATGAGCAGTTCTTC. Full variable domain (rest looked up from reference TRBV7-9 and TRBJ2-1): DTGVSQNPRHKITKRGQNVTFRCDPISEHNRLYWYRQTLGQGPEFLTYFQNEAQLEKSRLLSDRFSAERPKGSFSTLEIQRTEQGDSAMYLCASSLGGFYNEQFFGPGTRLTVL.

This sequence joins TRBV12-3 or TRBV12-4 and TRBJ1-4; no clear D gene. The CDR3 is made up of 12 amino acids. The V end lost 5 bases, the J end lost 5 bases, and 6 bases lay between the germline ends. CDR3 loop: CASSLKNEKLFF. The CDR3 region has the DNA TGTGCCAGCAGTCTAAAAAATGAAAAACTGTTTTTT.

The chain is built from TRBV11-2 and TRBJ1-2; D not resolved. Germline V gene sequence: CDR1 SGHAT, CDR2 FQNNGV. V gave up 6 bases and J gave up 4 bases, with 9 bases separating them. This CDR3 has 12 amino acids. The CDR3 loop reads CASSARVYGYTF. CDR3 in DNA: TGTGCCAGCAGTGCGCGGGTCTATGGCTACACCTTC.

In this sample, this clone turned up a few times. This sequence joins TRBV7-6 and TRBJ2-2, with D perhaps matching TRBD1 (6 bases). The CDR3 spans 14 residues. From germline, CDR1 is SGHVS and CDR2 FNYEAQ. V was shortened by 4 bases and J by 7 bases, with 13 bases between the two germline ends. CDR3 sequence reads: CASSSNRVGGELFF. The CDR3 DNA is TGTGCCAGCAGCTCAAACAGGGTTGGCGGGGAGCTGTTTTTT.

V gene TRBV4-1 combines with J gene TRBJ2-5; the match to TRBD2 covers 8 bases. The CDR3 covers 13 residues. CDR1 and CDR2 from the germline V gene are MGHRA and YSYEKL. J was trimmed by 5 bases and V by 5 bases; bases with no gene match: 4. CDR3 coding DNA: TGCGCCAGCAGCGATGCGGGGGGCGAGACCCAGTACTTC. Encoded protein: CASSDAGGETQYF.

This clone was found a few times. The CDR3 reads CATSRDRASAEETQYF. CDR3 nucleotide sequence: TGTGCCACCAGCAGAGATCGGGCTAGCGCTGAGGAGACCCAGTACTTC. The V call is TRBV15, the J call TRBJ2-5, with D possibly being TRBD2 (6 bases). V shed 0 bases and J shed 5 bases, with 16 bases lying between them. This CDR3 region has 16 residues. From germline, CDR1 is LNHNV and CDR2 YYDKDF (reference sequence).

The genes are TRBV11-3 and TRBJ1-6; D perhaps matches TRBD1 (6 bases). There are 15 residues in the CDR3. Germline V gene lookup returns CDR1 SGHNT and CDR2 YENEEA. Trimming took off 1 base at V and 7 bases at J, with 11 bases between the two ends. The CDR3 DNA reads as TGTGCCAGCAGCTTAGGAGGGACAACGAATTCACCCCTCCACTTT. It yields the protein CASSLGGTTNSPLHF.

The chain is built from TRBV4-2 and TRBJ2-2; 9 nucleotides align to TRBD2. The germline V gene encodes CDR1 LGHNA and CDR2 YNFKEQ. V gave up 1 base and J gave up 3 bases; unmatched junction bases: 6. The CDR3 is 17 amino acids. The CDR3 DNA is TGTGCCAGCAGCCAAGGATTAGCGGGGGAGTACACCGGGGAGCTGTTTTTT. This translates into CASSQGLAGEYTGELFF.

The chain links TRBV29-1 to TRBJ2-7; 7 bases match TRBD2. This CDR3 contains 14 residues. Looked up from germline, CDR1 is SQVTM and CDR2 is ANQGSEA. After removal of 4 bases from V and 4 bases from J, the junction contained 10 bases not matched to a gene. The CDR3 is CSVAAGGKEYEQYF. The CDR3 nucleotides read TGCAGCGTTGCGGCCGGGGGGAAGGAGTACGAGCAGTACTTC.

This chain joins TRBV19 and TRBJ2-1; TRBD1 aligns across 8 bases. Trimming took 5 bases from V and 9 from J; bases not matched to a gene: 12. The CDR3 has 15 amino acids. CDR1 LNHDA and CDR2 SQIVND come from the germline V gene (reference sequence). DNA for the CDR3: TGTGCCAGTAGTCTCAGGACAGGGTCCGGTGGTGAGCAGTTCTTC. Its translation is CASSLRTGSGGEQFF.

The chain uses TRBV12-3 or TRBV12-4 and TRBJ1-1; D is undetermined. CDR3 length: 11 amino acids. V lost 3 bases and J 4 bases, leaving 3 bases between the germline ends. The DNA of the CDR3 is TGTGCCAGCAGTTTCGGCACTGAAGCTTTCTTT. Residues: CASSFGTEAFF.

The chain uses TRBV11-2 and TRBJ2-7, with TRBD1 identical over 8 bases. The CDR3 contains 15 residues. Germline V gene sequence: CDR1 SGHAT, CDR2 FQNNGV. V lost 7 bases and J lost 0; bases outside the gene matches: 8. DNA for the CDR3: TGTGCCAGCACCCTGACTGACAGGGGCTCCTACGAGCAGTACTTC. Amino acid sequence: CASTLTDRGSYEQYF.